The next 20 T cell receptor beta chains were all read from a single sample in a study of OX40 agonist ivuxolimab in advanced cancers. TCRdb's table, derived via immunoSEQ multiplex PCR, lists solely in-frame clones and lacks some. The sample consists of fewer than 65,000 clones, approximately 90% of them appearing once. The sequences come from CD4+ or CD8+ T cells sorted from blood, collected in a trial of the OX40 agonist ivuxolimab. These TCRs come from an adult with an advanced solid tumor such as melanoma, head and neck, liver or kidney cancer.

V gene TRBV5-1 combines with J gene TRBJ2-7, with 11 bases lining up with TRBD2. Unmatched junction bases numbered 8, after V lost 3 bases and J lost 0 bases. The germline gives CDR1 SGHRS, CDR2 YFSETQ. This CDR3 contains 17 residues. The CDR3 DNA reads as TGCGCCAGCAGCTACTCAATGACTAGCGGGACCTCCTACGAGCAGTACTTC. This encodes CASSYSMTSGTSYEQYF.

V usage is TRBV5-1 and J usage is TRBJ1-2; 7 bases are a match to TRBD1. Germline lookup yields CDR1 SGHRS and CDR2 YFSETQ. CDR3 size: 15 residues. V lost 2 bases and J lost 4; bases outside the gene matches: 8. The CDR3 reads CASSLQSGQTYGYTF. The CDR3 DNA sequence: TGCGCCAGCAGCTTACAATCGGGACAGACCTATGGCTACACCTTC.

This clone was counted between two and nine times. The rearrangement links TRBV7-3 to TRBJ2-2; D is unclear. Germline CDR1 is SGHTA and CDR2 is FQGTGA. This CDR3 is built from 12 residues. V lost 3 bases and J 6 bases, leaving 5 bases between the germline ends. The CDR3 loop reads CASSFSAGELFF. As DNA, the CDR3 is TGTGCCAGCAGCTTTAGTGCCGGGGAGCTGTTTTTT.

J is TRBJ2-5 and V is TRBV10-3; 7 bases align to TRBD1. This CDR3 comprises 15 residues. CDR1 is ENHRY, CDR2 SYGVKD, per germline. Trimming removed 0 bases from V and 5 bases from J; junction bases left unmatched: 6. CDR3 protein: CAISESRGLGETQYF. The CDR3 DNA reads TGTGCCATCAGTGAGTCAAGGGGGCTAGGGGAGACCCAGTACTTC.

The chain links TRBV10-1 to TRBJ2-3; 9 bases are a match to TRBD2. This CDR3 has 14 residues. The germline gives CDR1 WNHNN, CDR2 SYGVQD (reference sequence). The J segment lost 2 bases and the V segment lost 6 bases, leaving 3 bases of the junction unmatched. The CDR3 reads CASSSSGDTDTQYF. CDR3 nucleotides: TGCGCCAGCAGCTCTAGCGGGGACACAGATACGCAGTATTTT.

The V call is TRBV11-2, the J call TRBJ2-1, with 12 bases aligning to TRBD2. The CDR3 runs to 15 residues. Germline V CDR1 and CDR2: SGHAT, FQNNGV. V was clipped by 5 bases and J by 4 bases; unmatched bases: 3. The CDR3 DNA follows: TGTGCCAGCAGCCAGGGACTAGCGGGTTACAATGAGCAGTTCTTC. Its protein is CASSQGLAGYNEQFF. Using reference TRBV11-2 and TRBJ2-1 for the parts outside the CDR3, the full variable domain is EAGVAQSPRYKIIEKRQSVAFWCNPISGHATLYWYQQILGQGPKLLIQFQNNGVVDDSQLPKDRFSAERLKGVDSTLKIQPAKLEDSAVYLCASSQGLAGYNEQFFGPGTRLTVL.

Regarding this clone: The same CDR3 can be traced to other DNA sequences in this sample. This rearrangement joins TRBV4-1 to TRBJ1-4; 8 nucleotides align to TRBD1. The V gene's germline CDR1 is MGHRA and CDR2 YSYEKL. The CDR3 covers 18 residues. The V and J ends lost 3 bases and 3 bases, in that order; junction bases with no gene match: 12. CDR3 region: CASSQEKSDRVSNEKLFF. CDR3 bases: TGCGCCAGCAGCCAGGAAAAGTCGGACAGGGTTTCTAATGAAAAACTGTTTTTT.

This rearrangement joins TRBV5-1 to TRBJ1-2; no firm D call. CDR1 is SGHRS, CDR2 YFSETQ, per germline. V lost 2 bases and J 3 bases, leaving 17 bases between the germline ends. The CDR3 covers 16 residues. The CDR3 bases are TGCGCCAGCAGCTTAGGCTCGGGTGAGGACTACTATGGCTACACCTTC. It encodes CASSLGSGEDYYGYTF.

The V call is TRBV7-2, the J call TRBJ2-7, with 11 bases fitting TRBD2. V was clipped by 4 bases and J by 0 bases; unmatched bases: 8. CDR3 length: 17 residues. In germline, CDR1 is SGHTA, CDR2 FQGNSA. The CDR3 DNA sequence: TGTGCCAGCAGCTGGGGTAGCGGGAGGGCCAACTCCTACGAGCAGTACTTC. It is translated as CASSWGSGRANSYEQYF.

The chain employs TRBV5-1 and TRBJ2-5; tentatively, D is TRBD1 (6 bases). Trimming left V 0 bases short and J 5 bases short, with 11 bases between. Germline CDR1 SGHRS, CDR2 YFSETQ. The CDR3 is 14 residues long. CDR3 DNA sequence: TGCGCCAGCAGCTTGGGGACAGAGGGGGAGACCCAGTACTTC. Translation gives CASSLGTEGETQYF.

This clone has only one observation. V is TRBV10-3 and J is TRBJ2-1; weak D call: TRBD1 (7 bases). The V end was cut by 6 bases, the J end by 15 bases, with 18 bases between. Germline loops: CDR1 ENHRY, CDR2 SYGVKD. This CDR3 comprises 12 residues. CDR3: CAISHPGGFRFF. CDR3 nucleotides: TGTGCCATCAGCCACCCAGGGGGGTTTCGGTTCTTC.

The CDR3 coding sequence is TGTGCCAGTAGCCGACTAGCGGGAGAGATCTACAATGAGCAGTTCTTC. Amino acids: CASSRLAGEIYNEQFF. This sequence joins TRBV19 and TRBJ2-1, with 12 bases matching TRBD2. The germline V gene has CDR1 LNHDA and CDR2 SQIVND (reference sequence). V trimming: 6 bases; J trimming: 3 bases; junction bases outside the gene matches: 6. This CDR3 region has 16 residues.

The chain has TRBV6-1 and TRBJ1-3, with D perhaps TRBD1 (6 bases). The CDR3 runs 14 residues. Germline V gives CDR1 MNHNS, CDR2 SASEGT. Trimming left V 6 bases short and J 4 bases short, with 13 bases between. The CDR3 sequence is CASRSGDPGNTIYF. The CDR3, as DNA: TGTGCCAGCAGGTCAGGGGATCCGGGAAACACCATATATTTT.

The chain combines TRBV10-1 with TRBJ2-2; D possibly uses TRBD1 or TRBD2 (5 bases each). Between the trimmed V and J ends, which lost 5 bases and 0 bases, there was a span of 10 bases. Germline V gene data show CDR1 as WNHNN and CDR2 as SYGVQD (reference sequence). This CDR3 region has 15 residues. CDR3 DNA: TGCGCCAGCAGTCCCGGGACGACGAACACCGGGGAGCTGTTTTTT. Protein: CASSPGTTNTGELFF.

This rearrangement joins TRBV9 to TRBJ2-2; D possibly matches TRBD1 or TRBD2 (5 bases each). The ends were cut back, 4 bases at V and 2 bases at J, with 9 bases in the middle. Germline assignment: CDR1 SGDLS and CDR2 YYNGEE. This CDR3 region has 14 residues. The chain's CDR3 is CASSSRGNTGELFF. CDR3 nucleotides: TGTGCCAGCAGCTCCCGGGGCAACACCGGGGAGCTGTTTTTT. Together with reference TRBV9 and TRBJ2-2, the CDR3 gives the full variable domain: DSGVTQTPKHLITATGQRVTLRCSPRSGDLSVYWYQQSLDQGLQFLIQYYNGEERAKGNILERFSAQQFPDLHSELNLSSLELGDSALYFCASSSRGNTGELFFGEGSRLTVL.

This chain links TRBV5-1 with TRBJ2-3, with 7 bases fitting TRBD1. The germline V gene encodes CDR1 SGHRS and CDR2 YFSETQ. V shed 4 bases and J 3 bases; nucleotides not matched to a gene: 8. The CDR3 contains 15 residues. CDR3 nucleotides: TGCGCCAGCAGCATAGGACAGGTGGGAACAGATACGCAGTATTTT. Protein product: CASSIGQVGTDTQYF. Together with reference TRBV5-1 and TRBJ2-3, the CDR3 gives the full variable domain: KAGVTQTPRYLIKTRGQQVTLSCSPISGHRSVSWYQQTPGQGLQFLFEYFSETQRNKGNFPGRFSGRQFSNSRSEMNVSTLELGDSALYLCASSIGQVGTDTQYFGPGTRLTVL.

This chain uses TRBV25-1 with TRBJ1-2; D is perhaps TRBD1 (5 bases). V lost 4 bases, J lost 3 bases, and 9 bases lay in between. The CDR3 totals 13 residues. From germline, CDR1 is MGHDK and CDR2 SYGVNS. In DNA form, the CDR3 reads TGTGCCAGCAGTGGGACGACAGACTATGGCTACACCTTC. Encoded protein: CASSGTTDYGYTF.

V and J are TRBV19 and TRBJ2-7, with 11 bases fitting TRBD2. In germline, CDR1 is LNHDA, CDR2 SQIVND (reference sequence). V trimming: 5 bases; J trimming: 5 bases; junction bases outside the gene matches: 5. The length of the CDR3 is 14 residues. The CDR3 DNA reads TGTGCCAGTAGTCCCGCTAGCGGGAGGAACGAGCAGTACTTC. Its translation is CASSPASGRNEQYF.

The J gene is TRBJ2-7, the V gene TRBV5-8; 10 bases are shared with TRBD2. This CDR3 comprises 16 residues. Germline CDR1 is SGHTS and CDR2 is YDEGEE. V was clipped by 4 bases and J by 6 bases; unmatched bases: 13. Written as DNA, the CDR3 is TGTGCCAGCAGCCCGGAGTTACTAGCGGGATTGGGCGAGCAGTACTTC. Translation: CASSPELLAGLGEQYF.

CDR3 sequence: CASSFGQGTEAFF. In DNA form, the CDR3 reads TGTGCCAGCAGTTTTGGACAGGGCACTGAAGCTTTCTTT. The gene calls are TRBV6-1 and TRBJ1-1, with 8 bases fitting TRBD1. The CDR3 is 13 amino acids. Germline loops: CDR1 MNHNS, CDR2 SASEGT. The V segment lost 5 bases and the J segment 4 bases; nucleotides outside the gene matches: 3.